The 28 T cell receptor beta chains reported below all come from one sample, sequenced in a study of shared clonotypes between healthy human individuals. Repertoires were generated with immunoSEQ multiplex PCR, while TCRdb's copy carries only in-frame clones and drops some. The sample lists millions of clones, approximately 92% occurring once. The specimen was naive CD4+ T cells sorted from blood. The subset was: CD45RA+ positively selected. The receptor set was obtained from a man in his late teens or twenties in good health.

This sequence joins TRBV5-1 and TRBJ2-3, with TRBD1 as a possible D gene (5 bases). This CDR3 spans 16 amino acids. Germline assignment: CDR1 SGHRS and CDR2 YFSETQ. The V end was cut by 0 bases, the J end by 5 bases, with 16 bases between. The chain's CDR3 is CASSLAGRVSQDTQYF. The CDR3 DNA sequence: TGCGCCAGCAGCTTGGCGGGCAGGGTGTCCCAAGATACGCAGTATTTT.

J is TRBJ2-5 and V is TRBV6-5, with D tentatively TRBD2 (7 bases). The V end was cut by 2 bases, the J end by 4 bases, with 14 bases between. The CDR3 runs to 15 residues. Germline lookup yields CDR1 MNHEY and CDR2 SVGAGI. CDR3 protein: CASSYGAGALETQYF. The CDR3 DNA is TGTGCCAGCAGTTACGGCGCGGGGGCATTAGAGACCCAGTACTTC.

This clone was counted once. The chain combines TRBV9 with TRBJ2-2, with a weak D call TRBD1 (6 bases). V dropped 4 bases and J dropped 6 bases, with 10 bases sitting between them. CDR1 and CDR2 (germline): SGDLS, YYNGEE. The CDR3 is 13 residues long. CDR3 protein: CASSFRTAGELFF. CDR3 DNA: TGTGCCAGCAGCTTCCGGACAGCCGGGGAGCTGTTTTTT.

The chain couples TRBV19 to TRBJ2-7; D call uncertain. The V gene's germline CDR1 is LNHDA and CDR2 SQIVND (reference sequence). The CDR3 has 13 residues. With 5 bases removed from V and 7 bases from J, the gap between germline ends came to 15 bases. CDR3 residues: CASSPRPKREQYF. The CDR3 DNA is TGTGCCAGTAGTCCACGGCCTAAACGGGAGCAGTACTTC. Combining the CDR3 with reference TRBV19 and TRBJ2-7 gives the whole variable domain DGGITQSPKYLFRKEGQNVTLSCEQNLNHDAMYWYRQDPGQGLRLIYYSQIVNDFQKGDIAEGYSVSREKKESFPLTVTSAQKNPTAFYLCASSPRPKREQYFGPGTRLTVT.

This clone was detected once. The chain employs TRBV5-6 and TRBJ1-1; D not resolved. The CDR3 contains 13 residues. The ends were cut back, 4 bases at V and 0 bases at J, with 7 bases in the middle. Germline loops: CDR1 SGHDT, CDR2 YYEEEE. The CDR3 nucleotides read TGTGCCAGCAGCCCCCTCGTGAACACTGAAGCTTTCTTT. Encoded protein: CASSPLVNTEAFF.

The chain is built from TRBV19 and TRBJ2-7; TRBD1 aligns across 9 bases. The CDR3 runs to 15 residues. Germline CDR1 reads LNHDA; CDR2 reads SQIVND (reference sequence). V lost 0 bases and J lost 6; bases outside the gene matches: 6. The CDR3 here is CASSIEGTGMSEQYF. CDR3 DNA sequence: TGTGCCAGTAGTATAGAGGGGACAGGGATGAGCGAGCAGTACTTC.

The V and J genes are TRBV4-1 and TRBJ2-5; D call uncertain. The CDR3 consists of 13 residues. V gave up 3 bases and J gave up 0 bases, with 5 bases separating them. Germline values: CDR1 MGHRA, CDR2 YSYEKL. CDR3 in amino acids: CASSQGYQETQYF. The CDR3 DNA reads TGCGCCAGCAGCCAGGGGTACCAAGAGACCCAGTACTTC.

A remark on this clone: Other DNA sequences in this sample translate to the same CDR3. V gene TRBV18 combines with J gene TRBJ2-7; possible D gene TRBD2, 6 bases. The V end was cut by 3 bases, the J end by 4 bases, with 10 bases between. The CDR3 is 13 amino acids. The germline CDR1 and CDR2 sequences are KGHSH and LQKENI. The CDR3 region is CASSPPTSYEQYF. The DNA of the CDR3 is TGTGCCAGCTCACCCCCGACTAGTTACGAGCAGTACTTC.

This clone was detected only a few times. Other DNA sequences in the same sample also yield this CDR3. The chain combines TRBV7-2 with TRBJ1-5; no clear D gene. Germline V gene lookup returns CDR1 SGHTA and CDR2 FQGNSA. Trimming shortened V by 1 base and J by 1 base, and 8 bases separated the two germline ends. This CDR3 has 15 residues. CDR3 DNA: TGTGCCAGCAGCTTAGAGGTAGGCAGCAATCAGCCCCAGCATTTT. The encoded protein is CASSLEVGSNQPQHF.

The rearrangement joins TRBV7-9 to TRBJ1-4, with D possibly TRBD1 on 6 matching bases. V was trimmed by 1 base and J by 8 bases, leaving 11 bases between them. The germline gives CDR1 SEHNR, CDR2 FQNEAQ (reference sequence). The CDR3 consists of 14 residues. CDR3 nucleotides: TGTGCCAGCAGCTTAGGACAGGCGGCGGAAAAACTGTTTTTT. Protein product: CASSLGQAAEKLFF.

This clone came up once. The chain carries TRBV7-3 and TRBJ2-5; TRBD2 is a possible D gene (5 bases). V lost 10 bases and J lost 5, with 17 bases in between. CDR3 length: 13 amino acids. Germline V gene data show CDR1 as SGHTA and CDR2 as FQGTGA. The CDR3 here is CATSRAAEETQYF. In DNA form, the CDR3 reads TGTGCCACCTCGAGGGCCGCCGAGGAGACCCAGTACTTC.

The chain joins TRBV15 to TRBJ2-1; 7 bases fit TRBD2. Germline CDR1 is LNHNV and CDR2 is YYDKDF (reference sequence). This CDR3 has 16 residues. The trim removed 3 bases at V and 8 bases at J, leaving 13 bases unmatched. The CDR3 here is CATSRTLAVTGDEQFF. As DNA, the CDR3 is TGTGCCACCAGCAGGACTCTAGCGGTAACTGGTGATGAGCAGTTCTTC. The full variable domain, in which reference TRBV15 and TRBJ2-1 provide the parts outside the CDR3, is DAMVIQNPRYQVTQFGKPVTLSCSQTLNHNVMYWYQQKSSQAPKLLFHYYDKDFNNEADTPDNFQSRRPNTSFCFLDIRSPGLGDTAMYLCATSRTLAVTGDEQFFGPGTRLTVL.

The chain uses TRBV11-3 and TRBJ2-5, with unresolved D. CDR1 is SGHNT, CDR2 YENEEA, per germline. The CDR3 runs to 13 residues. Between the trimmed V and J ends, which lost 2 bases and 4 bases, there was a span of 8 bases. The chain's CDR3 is CASSLYAGETQYF. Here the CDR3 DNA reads TGTGCCAGCAGCTTATACGCAGGAGAGACCCAGTACTTC.

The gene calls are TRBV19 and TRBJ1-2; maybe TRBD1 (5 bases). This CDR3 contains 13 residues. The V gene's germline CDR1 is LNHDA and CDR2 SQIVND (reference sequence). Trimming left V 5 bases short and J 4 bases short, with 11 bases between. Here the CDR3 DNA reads TGTGCCAGTAGTTCCCAGGGATCCTATGGCTACACCTTC. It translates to CASSSQGSYGYTF.

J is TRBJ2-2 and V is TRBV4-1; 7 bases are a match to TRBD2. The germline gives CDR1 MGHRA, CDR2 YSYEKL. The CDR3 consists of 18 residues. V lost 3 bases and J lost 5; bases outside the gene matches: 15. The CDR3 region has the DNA TGCGCCAGCAGCCAGGCGGGGAGCGGGGCGTTAGGAACCGGGGAGCTGTTTTTT. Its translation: CASSQAGSGALGTGELFF.

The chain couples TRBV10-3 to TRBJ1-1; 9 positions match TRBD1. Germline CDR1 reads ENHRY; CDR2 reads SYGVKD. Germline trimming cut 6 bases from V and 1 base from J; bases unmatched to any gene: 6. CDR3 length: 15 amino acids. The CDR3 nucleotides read TGTGCCATCAGAGATTTACAGGGGGCGAACACTGAAGCTTTCTTT. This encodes CAIRDLQGANTEAFF.

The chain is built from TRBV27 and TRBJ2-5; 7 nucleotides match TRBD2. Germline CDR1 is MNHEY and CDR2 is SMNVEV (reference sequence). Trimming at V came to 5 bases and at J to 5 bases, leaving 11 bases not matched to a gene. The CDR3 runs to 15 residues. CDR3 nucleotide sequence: TGTGCCAGCAGTCCTTGGTCCCTAGCGGAGGAGACCCAGTACTTC. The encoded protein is CASSPWSLAEETQYF.

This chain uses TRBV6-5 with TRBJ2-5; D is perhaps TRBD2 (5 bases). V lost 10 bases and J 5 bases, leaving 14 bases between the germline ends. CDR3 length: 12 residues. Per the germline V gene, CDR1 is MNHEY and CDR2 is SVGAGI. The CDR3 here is CATRGFGETQYF. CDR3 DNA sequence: TGTGCCACCAGAGGGTTTGGGGAGACCCAGTACTTC.

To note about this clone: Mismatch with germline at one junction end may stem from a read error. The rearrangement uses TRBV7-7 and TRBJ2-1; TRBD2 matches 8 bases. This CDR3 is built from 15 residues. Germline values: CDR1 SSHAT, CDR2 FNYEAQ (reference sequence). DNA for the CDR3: TGTGCTAGCAGCTACACTAGCGGCTCCTACAATGAGCAGTTCTTC. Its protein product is CASSYTSGSYNEQFF.

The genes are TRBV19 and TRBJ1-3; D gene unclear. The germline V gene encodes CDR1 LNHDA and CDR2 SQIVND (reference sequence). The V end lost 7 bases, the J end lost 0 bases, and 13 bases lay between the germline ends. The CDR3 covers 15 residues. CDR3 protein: CASTPEGNSGNTIYF. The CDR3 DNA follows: TGTGCCAGTACTCCCGAGGGTAACTCTGGAAACACCATATATTTT.

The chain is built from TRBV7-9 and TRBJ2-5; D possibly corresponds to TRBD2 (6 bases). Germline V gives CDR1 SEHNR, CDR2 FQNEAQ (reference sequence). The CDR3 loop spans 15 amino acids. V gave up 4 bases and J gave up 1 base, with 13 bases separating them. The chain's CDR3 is CASSSQGLPQETQYF. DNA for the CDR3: TGTGCCAGCAGCTCGCAGGGACTGCCCCAAGAGACCCAGTACTTC.

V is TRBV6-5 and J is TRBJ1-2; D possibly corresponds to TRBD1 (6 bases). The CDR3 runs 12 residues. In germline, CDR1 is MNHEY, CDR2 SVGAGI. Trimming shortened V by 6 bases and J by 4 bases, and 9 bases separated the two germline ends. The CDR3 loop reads CASSVDSYGYTF. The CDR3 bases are TGTGCCAGCAGCGTGGACAGCTATGGCTACACCTTC.

The CDR3 DNA follows: TGTGCCATCAGCGCTAAAGGGACAGGGGACTACAATGAGCAGTTCTTC. It yields the protein CAISAKGTGDYNEQFF. This chain connects TRBV10-3 to TRBJ2-1, with TRBD1 matching 10 bases. V dropped 6 bases and J dropped 3; count of bases not matched to a gene: 8. The CDR3 runs 16 residues. Germline V gene lookup returns CDR1 ENHRY and CDR2 SYGVKD.

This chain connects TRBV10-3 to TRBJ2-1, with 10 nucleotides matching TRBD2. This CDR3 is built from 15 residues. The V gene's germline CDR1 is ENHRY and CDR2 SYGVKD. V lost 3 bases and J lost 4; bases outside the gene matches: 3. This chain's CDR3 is CAISDETSGYNEQFF. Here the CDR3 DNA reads TGTGCCATCAGTGATGAGACTAGCGGGTACAATGAGCAGTTCTTC.

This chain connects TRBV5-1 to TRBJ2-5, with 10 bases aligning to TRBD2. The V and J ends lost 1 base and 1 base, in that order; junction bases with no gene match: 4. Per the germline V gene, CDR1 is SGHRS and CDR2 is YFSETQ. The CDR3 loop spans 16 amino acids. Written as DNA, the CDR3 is TGCGCCAGCAGCTTGAGCACTAGCGGGGCCCAAGAGACCCAGTACTTC. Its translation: CASSLSTSGAQETQYF.

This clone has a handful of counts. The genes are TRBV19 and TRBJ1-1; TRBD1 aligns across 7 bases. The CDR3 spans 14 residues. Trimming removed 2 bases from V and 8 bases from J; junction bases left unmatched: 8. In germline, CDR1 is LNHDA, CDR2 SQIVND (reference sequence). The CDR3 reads CASSINRGWMEAFF. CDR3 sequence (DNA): TGTGCCAGTAGTATAAACAGGGGTTGGATGGAAGCTTTCTTT.

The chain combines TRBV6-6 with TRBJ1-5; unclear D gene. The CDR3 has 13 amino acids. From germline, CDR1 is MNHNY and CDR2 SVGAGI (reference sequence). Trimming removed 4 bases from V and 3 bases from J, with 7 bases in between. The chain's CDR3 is CASSLAVNQPQHF. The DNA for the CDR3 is TGTGCCAGCAGTTTGGCAGTCAATCAGCCCCAGCATTTT.

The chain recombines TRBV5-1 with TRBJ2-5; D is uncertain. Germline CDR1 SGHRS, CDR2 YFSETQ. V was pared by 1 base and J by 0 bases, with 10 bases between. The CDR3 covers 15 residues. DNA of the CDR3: TGCGCCAGCAGCTTGTGGACGGCGTACCAAGAGACCCAGTACTTC. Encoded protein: CASSLWTAYQETQYF.